This T cell receptor (beta chain) was sequenced in a study of T-cell memory formation after mild COVID-19. Using its own MiXCR run on the 5' RACE reads, TCRdb lists one record per CDR3 protein. The data contain around 300,000 distinct CDR3 sequences, about 13% of them seen just once; the ten biggest clones take up around a fifth. The sample holds a few counts of this clonotype. From germline, CDR1 is MNHNY and CDR2 SVGAGI (reference sequence). CDR3 length: 14 amino acids. V lost 2 bases to trimming and J lost 7 bases, with 11 bases between them. The clonotype originates from a man aged 18 to 35 who had mild COVID-19 (a few samples of this study predate the infection). Cell type and time point are not known. What was sequenced was PBMCs or a T cell subset sorted from them (not recorded which). The gene calls are TRBV6-6 and TRBJ2-2, with TRBD1 as a possible D gene (6 bases). CDR3 in amino acids: CASSYLNRDGELFF. CDR3 DNA: TGTGCCAGCAGTTACCTAAACAGGGACGGGGAGCTGTTTTTT.